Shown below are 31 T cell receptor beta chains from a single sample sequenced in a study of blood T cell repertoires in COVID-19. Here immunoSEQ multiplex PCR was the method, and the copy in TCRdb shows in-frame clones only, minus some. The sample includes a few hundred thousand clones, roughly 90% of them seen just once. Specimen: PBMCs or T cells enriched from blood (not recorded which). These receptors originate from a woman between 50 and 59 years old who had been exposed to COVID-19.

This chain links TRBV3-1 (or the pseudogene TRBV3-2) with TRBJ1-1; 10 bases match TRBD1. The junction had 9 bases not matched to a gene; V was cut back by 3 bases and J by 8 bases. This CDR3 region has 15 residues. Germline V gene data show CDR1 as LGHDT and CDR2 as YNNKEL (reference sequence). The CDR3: CASSHPTGGKSEAFF. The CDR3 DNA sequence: TGTGCCAGCAGCCATCCGACAGGGGGCAAGTCGGAAGCTTTCTTT.

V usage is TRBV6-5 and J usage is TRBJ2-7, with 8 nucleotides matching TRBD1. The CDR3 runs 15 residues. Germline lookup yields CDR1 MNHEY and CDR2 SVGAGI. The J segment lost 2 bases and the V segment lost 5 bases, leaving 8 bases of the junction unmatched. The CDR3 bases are TGTGCCAGCAGTACGAGGACAGGGCAGACCTACGAGCAGTACTTC. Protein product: CASSTRTGQTYEQYF.

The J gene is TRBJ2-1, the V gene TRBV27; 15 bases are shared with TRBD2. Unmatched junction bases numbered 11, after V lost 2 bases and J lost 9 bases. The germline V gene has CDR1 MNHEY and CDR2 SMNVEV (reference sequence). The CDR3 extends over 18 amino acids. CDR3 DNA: TGTGCCAGCAGTTTACGAACCTTTGGACTAGCGGGGGGGAGTGAGCAGTTCTTC. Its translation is CASSLRTFGLAGGSEQFF.

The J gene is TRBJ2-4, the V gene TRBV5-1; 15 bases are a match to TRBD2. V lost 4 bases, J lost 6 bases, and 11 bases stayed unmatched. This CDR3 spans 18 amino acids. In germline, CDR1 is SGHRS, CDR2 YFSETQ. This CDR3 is CASSPAGTSGGRGNIQYF. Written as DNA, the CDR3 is TGCGCCAGCAGCCCCGCTGGGACTAGCGGGGGGAGGGGAAACATTCAGTACTTC.

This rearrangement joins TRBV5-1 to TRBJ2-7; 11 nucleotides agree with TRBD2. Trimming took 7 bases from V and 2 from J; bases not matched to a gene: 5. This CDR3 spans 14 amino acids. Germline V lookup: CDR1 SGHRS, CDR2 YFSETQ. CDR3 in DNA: TGCGCCAGCTCTAGCGGGGGGTCAGCCTACGAGCAGTACTTC. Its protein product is CASSSGGSAYEQYF.

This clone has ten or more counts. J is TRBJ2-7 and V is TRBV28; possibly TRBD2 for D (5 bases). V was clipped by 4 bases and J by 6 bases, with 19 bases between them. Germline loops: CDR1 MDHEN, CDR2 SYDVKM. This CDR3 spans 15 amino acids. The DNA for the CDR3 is TGTGCCAGCAGTTCAACCCGAGGGCCAGGCCGCGAGCAGTACTTC. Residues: CASSSTRGPGREQYF. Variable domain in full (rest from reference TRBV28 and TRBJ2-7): DVKVTQSSRYLVKRTGEKVFLECVQDMDHENMFWYRQDPGLGLRLIYFSYDVKMKEKGDIPEGYSVSREKKERFSLILESASTNQTSMYLCASSSTRGPGREQYFGPGTRLTVT.

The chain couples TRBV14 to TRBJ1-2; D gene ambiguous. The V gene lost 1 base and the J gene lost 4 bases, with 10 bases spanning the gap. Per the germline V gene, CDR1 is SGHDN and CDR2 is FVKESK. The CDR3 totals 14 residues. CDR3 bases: TGTGCCAGCAGCCAAGCTCCTGGACTCTATGGCTACACCTTC. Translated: CASSQAPGLYGYTF.

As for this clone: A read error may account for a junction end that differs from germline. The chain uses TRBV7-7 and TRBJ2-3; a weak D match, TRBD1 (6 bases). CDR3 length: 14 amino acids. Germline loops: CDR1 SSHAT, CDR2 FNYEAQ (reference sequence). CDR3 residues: CASSLNRVTDTQYF. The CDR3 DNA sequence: TGTGCTAGCAGCTTAAACAGGGTTACAGATACGCAGTATTTT.

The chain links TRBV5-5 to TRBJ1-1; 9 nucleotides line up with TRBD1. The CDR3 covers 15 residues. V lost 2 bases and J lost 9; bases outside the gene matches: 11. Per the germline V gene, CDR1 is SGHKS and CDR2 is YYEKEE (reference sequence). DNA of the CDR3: TGTGCCAGCAGCTTATATGGGACAGGGCAAGTTCAAGCTTTCTTT. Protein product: CASSLYGTGQVQAFF.

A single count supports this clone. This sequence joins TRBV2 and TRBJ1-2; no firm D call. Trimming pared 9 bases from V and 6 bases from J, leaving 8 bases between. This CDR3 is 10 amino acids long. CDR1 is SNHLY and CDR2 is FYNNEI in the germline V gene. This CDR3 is CASRRDGYTF. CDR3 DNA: TGTGCCAGTCGGCGGGATGGCTACACCTTC.

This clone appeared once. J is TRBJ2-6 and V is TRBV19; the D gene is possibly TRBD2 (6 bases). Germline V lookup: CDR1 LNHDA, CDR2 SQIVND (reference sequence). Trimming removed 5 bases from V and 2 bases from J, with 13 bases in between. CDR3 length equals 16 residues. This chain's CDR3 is CASSLTGGPGANVLTF. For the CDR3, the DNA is TGTGCCAGTAGTTTGACTGGAGGGCCTGGGGCCAACGTCCTGACTTTC.

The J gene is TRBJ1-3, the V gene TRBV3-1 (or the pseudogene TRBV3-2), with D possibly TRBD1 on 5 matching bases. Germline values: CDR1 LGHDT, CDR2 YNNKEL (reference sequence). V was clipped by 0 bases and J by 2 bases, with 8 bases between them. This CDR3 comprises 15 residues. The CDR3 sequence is CASSQDWGAGNTIYF. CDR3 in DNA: TGTGCCAGCAGCCAAGATTGGGGGGCTGGAAACACCATATATTTT.

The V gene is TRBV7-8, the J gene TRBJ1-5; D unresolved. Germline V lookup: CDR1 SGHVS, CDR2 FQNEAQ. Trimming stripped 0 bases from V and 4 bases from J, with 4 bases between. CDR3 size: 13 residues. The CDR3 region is CASSLASNQPQHF. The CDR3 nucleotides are TGTGCCAGCAGCTTAGCGAGTAATCAGCCCCAGCATTTT.

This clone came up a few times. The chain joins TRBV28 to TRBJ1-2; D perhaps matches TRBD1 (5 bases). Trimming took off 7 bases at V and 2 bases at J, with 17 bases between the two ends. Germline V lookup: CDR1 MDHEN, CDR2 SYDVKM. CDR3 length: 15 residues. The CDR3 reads CASTSALGGNYGYTF. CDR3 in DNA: TGTGCCAGCACCTCGGCCTTGGGGGGGAACTATGGCTACACCTTC.

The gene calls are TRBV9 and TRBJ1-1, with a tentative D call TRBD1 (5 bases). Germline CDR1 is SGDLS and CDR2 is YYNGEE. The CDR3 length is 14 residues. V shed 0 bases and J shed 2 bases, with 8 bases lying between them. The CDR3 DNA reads TGTGCCAGCAGCGTAGGCAGGGTCAACACTGAAGCTTTCTTT. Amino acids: CASSVGRVNTEAFF.

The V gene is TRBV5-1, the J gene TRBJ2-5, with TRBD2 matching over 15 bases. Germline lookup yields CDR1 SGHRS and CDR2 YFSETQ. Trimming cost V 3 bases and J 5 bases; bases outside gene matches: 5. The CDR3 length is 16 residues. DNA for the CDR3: TGCGCCAGCAGCTCCGGACTAGCGGGGGGGCTGGAGACCCAGTACTTC. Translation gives CASSSGLAGGLETQYF.

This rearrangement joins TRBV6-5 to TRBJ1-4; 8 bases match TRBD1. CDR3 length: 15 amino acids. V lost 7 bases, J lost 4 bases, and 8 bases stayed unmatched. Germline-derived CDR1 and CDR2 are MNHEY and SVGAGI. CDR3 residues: CASTNDRGYNEKLFF. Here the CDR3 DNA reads TGTGCCAGCACCAACGACAGGGGCTATAATGAAAAACTGTTTTTT.

The CDR3 region has the DNA TGTGCCAGCAGTCCCAGCAGACAGGGAATCATCTACGAGCAGTACTTC. Translating it yields CASSPSRQGIIYEQYF. V and J are TRBV27 and TRBJ2-7, with 7 bases that match TRBD1. The germline CDR1 and CDR2 sequences are MNHEY and SMNVEV (reference sequence). The CDR3 loop spans 16 amino acids. Trimming took 5 bases from V and 3 from J; bases not matched to a gene: 13.

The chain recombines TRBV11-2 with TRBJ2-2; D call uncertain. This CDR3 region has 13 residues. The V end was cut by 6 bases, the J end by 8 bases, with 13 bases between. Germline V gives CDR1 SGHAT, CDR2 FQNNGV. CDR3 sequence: CASRVALLGELFF. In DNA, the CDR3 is TGTGCCAGCAGGGTCGCACTTTTAGGGGAGCTGTTTTTT.

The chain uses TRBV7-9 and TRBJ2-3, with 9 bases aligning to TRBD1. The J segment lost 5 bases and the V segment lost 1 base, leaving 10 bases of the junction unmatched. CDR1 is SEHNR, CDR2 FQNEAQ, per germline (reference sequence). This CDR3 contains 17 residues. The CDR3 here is CASSLGAGTGFIDTQYF. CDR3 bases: TGTGCCAGCAGCTTAGGAGCTGGGACAGGGTTCATAGATACGCAGTATTTT.

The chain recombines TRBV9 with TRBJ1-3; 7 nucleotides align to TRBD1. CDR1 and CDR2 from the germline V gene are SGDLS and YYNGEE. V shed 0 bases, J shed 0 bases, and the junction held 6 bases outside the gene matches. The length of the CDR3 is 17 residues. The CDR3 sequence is CASSVEETGFSGNTIYF. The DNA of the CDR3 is TGTGCCAGCAGCGTAGAAGAGACAGGGTTCTCTGGAAACACCATATATTTT.

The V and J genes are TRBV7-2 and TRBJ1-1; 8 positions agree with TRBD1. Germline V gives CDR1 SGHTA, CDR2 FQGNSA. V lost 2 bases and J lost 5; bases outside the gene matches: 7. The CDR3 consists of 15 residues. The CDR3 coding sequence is TGTGCCAGCAGCTTAAAACGGACAGGGAGGACTGAAGCTTTCTTT. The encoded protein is CASSLKRTGRTEAFF.

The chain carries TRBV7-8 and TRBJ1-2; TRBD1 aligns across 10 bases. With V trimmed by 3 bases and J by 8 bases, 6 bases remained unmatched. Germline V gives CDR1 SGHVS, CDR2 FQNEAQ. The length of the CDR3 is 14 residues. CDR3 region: CASSLGQGLGGYTF. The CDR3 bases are TGTGCCAGCAGCTTGGGACAGGGGTTGGGCGGCTACACCTTC.

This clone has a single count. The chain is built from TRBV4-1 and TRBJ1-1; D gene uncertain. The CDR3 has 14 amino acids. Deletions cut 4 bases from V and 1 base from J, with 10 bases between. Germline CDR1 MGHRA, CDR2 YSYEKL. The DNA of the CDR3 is TGCGCCAGCAGCCCGTATAGAGAGAACACTGAAGCTTTCTTT. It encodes CASSPYRENTEAFF.

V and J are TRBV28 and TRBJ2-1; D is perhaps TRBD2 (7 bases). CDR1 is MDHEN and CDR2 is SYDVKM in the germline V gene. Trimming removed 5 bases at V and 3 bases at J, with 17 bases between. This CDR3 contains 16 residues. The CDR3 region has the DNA TGTGCCAGCAGTGTAGGGGGGGCAGGACGCTACAATGAGCAGTTCTTC. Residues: CASSVGGAGRYNEQFF.

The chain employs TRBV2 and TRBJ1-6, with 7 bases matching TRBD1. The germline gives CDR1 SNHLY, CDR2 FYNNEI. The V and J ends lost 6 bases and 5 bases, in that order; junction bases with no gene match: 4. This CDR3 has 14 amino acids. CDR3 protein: CASRGTVHNSPLHF. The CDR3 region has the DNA TGTGCCAGCAGGGGGACAGTACATAATTCACCCCTCCACTTT.

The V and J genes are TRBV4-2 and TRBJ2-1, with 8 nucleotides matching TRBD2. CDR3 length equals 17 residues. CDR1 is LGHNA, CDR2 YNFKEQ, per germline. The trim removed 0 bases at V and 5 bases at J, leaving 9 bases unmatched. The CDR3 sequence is CASSQEAAAGANNEQFF. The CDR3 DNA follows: TGTGCCAGCAGCCAAGAGGCTGCAGCGGGGGCTAACAATGAGCAGTTCTTC.

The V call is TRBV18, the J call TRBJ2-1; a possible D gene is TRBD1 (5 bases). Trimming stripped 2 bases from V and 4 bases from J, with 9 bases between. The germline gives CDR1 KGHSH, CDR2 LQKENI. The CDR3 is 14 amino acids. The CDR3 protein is CASSPADTYNEQFF. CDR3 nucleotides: TGTGCCAGCTCACCAGCGGACACATACAATGAGCAGTTCTTC.

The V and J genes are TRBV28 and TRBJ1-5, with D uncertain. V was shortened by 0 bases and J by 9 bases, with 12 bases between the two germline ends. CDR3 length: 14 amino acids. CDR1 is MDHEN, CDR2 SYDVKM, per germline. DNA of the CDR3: TGTGCCAGCAGTTTATGGACCGCGGAAGGGCCCCAGCATTTT. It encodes CASSLWTAEGPQHF.

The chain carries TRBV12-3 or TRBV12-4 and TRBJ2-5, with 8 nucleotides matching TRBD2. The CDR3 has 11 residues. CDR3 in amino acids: CATSGGETQYF. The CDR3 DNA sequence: TGTGCAACTAGCGGCGGGGAGACCCAGTACTTC.

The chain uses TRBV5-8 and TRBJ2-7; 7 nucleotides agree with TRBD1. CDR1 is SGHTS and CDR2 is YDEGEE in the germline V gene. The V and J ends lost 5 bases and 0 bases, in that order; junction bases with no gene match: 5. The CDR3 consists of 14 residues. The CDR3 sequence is CASRNRGFSYEQYF. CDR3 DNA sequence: TGTGCCAGCAGAAACAGGGGATTCTCCTACGAGCAGTACTTC.